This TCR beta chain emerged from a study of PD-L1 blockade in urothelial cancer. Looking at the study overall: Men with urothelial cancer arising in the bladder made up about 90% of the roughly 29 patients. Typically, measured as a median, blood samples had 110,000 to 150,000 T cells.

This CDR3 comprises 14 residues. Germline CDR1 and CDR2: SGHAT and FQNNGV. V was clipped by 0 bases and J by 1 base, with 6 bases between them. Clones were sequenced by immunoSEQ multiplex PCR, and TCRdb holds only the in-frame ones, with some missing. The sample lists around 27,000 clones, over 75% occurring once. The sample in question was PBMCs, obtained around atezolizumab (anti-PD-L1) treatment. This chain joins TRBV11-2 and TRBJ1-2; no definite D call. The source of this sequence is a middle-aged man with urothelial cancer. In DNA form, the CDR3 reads TGTGCCAGCAGCTTAGATCACAATAACTATGGCTACACCTTC. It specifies CASSLDHNNYGYTF.